This T cell receptor beta chain came from a study of molecular identifiers for immune sequencing clone quantification (dated by TCRdb to 2017 to 2018). Context from the whole study: For a replicate experiment, RNA from roughly 20,000 or 100,000 naive CD8 T cells was divided into five aliquots, and four of the five aliquots were sequenced. This methods study used CD8 T cells to benchmark TCR RNA copy counting and molecular-identifier clustering-based TCR repertoire sequencing (MIDCIRS). Here is what the overall study found, with its caveats: In CMV-specific effector cells, clones with more than 20 RNA copies accounted for over 97% of molecules, whereas in naive cells such clones accounted for under 1%. When barcode sub-clustering was not used, chimeric consensus sequences inflated TCR diversity, with chimeras reaching as high as 47%. The naive libraries included spiked-in Jurkat TCR RNA (10 copies' worth), and this RNA is not part of the donor repertoire. Spiked-in Jurkat TCR RNA equivalent to a single cell was reported to be detectable even among some 910,000 naive CD8 T cells. The sizes of highly expanded clones could end up underestimated when identical TCR molecules share a barcode. Around 2.8 recovered TCR RNA copies per cell were obtained by modeling, versus roughly 9.7 by digital PCR, implying a capture efficiency of roughly 32%.

The library was prepared using PCR. The sequencer was an Illumina HiSeq 4000. Bulk TCR libraries were made following a previously described method, with the TCR primers given in Table S5. Purification of total RNA was performed with the Qiagen AllPrep DNA/RNA kit. Before analysis, reads from multiple sequencing runs of the same library were pooled. Per the authors' processing: Only reads with exact TCR constant sequence were kept, trimmed to 150 nt, and grouped by their 12-nt molecular barcodes. Reads within each barcode group were sub-clustered using a 15% Levenshtein threshold, and quality-weighted consensus sequences were constructed for each RNA molecule. Non-functional sequences were removed, as were lower-count sequences one edit away from another. Based on fitting two negative binomial distributions, any barcode sub-cluster with under 20% of the maximum read count was discarded. In-frame beta chains were kept once TCRdb had trimmed the public reads at Q25 with fastp and called clones with MiXCR. Identical CDR3 protein sequences are pooled into one entry, listed with their most common genes and DNA. The authors' filters were not applied to this entry. This sample is represented by 490,000 or so distinct CDR3 sequences; about 22% of them were singletons. The ten largest make up roughly 0.81% of the sample.

This clonotype was seen at least ten times. There is no known antigen for this receptor. Base-call qualities are not available, and no considerably larger clone is one nucleotide away. Libraries of naive CD8 T cells were built from anywhere between roughly 20,000 and 1,100,000 sorted cells, with 10%, 30% or 50% of the purified RNA used. Naive CD8 T cells were FACS-sorted as CD8+CD4-CCR7+CD45RA+ on a BD FACSAria II into RLT Plus buffer. More than 8 TCR copies' worth of Jurkat RNA were spiked into roughly 19,000-1,000,000 naive CD8 T cell samples to test detection sensitivity. Enrichment of CD8 T cells was performed with RosetteSep CD8+ T Cell Enrichment Cocktail and Ficoll-Paque, after which ACK red cell lysis was carried out. V is shortened by 5 bases, J by 4 bases, and the region joining them spans 22 bases. The CDR3 holds 17 amino acids from the cysteine to the phenylalanine. The sequence is cut down to CDR3 DNA, 51 bases in frame from base 1.

The rearranged segments are TRBV12-3 or TRBV12-4 and TRBJ2-3; possibly the D gene is TRBD1, per 6 matching bases. The sequence was obtained from a human donor in good health. Some libraries in this study had Jurkat cell RNA spiked in. The sequenced material came from naive CD8+ T cells from blood, with Jurkat cell RNA spiked in. The cell subset or site tag for this specimen amounts to: FACS-sorted CD8+CD4-CCR7+CD45RA+ naive T cells. CDR3 sequence: CASSQSPWPGVADTQYF. The DNA is TGTGCCAGCAGTCAATCCCCTTGGCCAGGGGTGGCAGATACGCAGTATTTT.